The rows below give T cell receptor beta chains drawn from one sample of a study of blood T cell repertoires in COVID-19. Sequencing used immunoSEQ multiplex PCR; TCRdb keeps in-frame clones, though not all of them. The repertoire holds roughly 250,000 clones, with 80% to 90% as singletons. The sample was PBMCs or T cells enriched from blood (not recorded which). The receptors shown here come from a woman in her thirties who had recovered from COVID-19. CDR3s include the opening cysteine and the closing phenylalanine or tryptophan. The order of the fields is J gene, D gene, V gene, CDR3 length, clone size, CDR3 protein, CDR3 DNA. The D gene is left open where the match is weak. The size of a clone is reported for some rows only, either as once, few or many, or as a class for expanded clones.

TRBJ2-3 | TRBD2 | TRBV28 | 15 | . | CASSLSGGATDTQYF | TGTGCCAGCAGTTTAAGCGGGGGGGCCACAGATACGCAGTATTTT
TRBJ2-3 | . | TRBV29-1 | 9 | . | CSDSDTQYF | TGCAGCGACTCAGATACGCAGTATTTT
TRBJ2-1 | TRBD1 | TRBV19 | 15 | once | CASSILGQGANEQFF | TGTGCCAGTAGTATCTTGGGACAGGGGGCAAATGAGCAGTTCTTC
TRBJ1-5 | TRBD1 | TRBV6-6 | 17 | . | CASSPPPGQGDNQPQHF | TGTGCCAGCAGTCCACCTCCGGGACAGGGGGACAATCAGCCCCAGCATTTT
TRBJ2-7 | TRBD1 | TRBV28 | 14 | . | CASSIDRAQPQQYF | TGTGCCAGCAGCATTGACAGGGCTCAGCCCCAGCAGTACTTC
TRBJ1-1 | TRBD1 | TRBV4-1 | 15 | . | CASSQYGTANTEAFF | TGCGCCAGCAGCCAATACGGGACAGCGAACACTGAAGCTTTCTTT
TRBJ2-1 | TRBD1 | TRBV28 | 15 | . | CASSVGAGGRYEQFF | TGTGCCAGCAGCGTCGGGGCAGGGGGTAGGTATGAGCAGTTCTTC
TRBJ1-6 | . | TRBV7-2 | 16 | . | CASSLAASSYNSPLHF | TGTGCCAGCAGCTTGGCAGCGTCCTCCTATAATTCACCCCTCCACTTT
TRBJ1-5 | . | TRBV28 | 15 | . | CASSPWGDSNQPQHF | TGTGCCAGCAGTCCCTGGGGGGATAGCAATCAGCCCCAGCATTTT
TRBJ2-7 | . | TRBV10-3 | 15 | . | CAISESRDKNYEQYF | TGTGCCATCAGTGAGTCTCGGGACAAAAACTACGAGCAGTACTTC
TRBJ2-3 | . | TRBV28 | 15 | . | CASSLWRASTDTQYF | TGTGCCAGCAGTTTGTGGCGGGCTAGCACAGATACGCAGTATTTT
TRBJ2-3 | TRBD1 | TRBV27 | 17 | . | CASSPRQDRAWGDTQYF | TGTGCCAGCAGTCCCCGCCAGGACAGGGCTTGGGGAGATACGCAGTATTTT
TRBJ2-7 | TRBD2 | TRBV7-9 | 16 | few | CASSRGLSGSAYEQYF | TGTGCCAGCAGCCGTGGGCTGAGCGGGAGTGCCTACGAGCAGTACTTC
TRBJ1-1 | . | TRBV5-4 | 15 | . | CASSPRPQADTEAFF | TGTGCCAGCAGCCCACGACCTCAAGCGGACACTGAAGCTTTCTTT
TRBJ1-6 | . | TRBV7-8 | 17 | . | CASSLDSYQGTNSPLHF | TGTGCCAGCAGCTTAGATTCTTATCAGGGGACGAATTCACCCCTCCACTTT
TRBJ1-5 | . | TRBV2 | 13 | . | CASISGANQPQHF | TGTGCCAGCATCAGTGGGGCAAATCAGCCCCAGCATTTT
TRBJ2-1 | . | TRBV28 | 17 | . | CASLPRIGTPYGHEQFF | TGTGCCAGCTTACCTCGAATCGGGACACCCTACGGACATGAGCAGTTCTTC
TRBJ1-5 | TRBD1 | TRBV6-2/TRBV6-3 | 16 | . | CASSYSNRGWNQPQHF | TGTGCCAGCAGTTACTCGAACAGGGGTTGGAATCAGCCCCAGCATTTT
TRBJ2-1 | TRBD2 | TRBV9 | 15 | . | CASSYSGTKVNEQFF | TGTGCCAGCAGTTATTCCGGGACTAAGGTCAATGAGCAGTTCTTC
TRBJ2-7 | . | TRBV6-5 | 14 | . | CASIGGMGTYEQYF | TGTGCCAGCATCGGAGGGATGGGGACCTACGAGCAGTACTTC